This entry features one T cell receptor beta chain sequence. This clonotype was detected only a few times. This receptor's antigen is unknown. There are no base qualities to consult, and no much larger clone falls within one base. The library was prepared using 5' RACE. These reads were obtained on a NextSeq 500. In the TCR library protocol, unique molecular identifiers were attached to individual cDNA molecules to correct for PCR bias and sequencing error. Both TCR alpha and beta chains were sequenced, and tight co-correlation was observed between alpha and beta sequence abundances in each sample. As for the authors' bioinformatics: Decombinator V4 was used to perform V gene, J gene and CDR3 annotation of TCR sequences. Expanded TCRs were defined as changing significantly between any two time points under a Poisson model with p below 0.0001. TCR abundances were normalised to the total number of TCRs sequenced per sample and expressed as counts per million. MAIT TCRs were defined by TRAV1-2 paired with TRAJ12, TRAJ20 or TRAJ33, and iNKT TCRs by TRAV10 paired with TRAJ18. VDJdb, accessed 1 November 2021, was searched for CMV, EBV and SARS-CoV-2 annotated TCRs, with TCRs annotated for multiple antigens excluded. TCRdb reworked the public reads: Q25 trimming with fastp, MiXCR clone assembly, productive beta chains retained. Each CDR3 protein appears once, grouped with its most common genes and DNA. V and J calls and clone size were set by TCRdb, not the authors. For this sample there are 60,000 or so distinct CDR3 sequences; roughly 13% appear just once. The ten biggest clones cover 2.9% of the sample.

This was a case-control study nested in a cohort of healthcare workers in London, UK, who had nasopharyngeal swab PCR tests and blood samples taken every week. Healthcare workers were enrolled in the week of the UK lockdown, from 23 to 31 March 2020, and were followed every week for up to roughly 16 weeks. The CDR3 contains 15 residues, cysteine and phenylalanine counted. Only the CDR3 DNA is retained, 45 bases long and in frame from the first base. V loses 4 bases of germline sequence and J loses 1 base, and the interval between the two ends is 11 bases. This record belongs to a study of early T cells in non-severe SARS-CoV-2 infection (dated by TCRdb to the early 2020s). About the study as a whole: Because TCR sequencing was done on bulk RNA from unsorted whole blood, the alpha and beta chains could not be paired.

Study-wide findings and limitations: VDJdb matching was skewed toward anti-spike CD8 responses, so virus-specific expansions were likely underestimated and private and CD4 specificities were missed.

The clonotype comes from an adult who was a healthcare worker with PCR-confirmed SARS-CoV-2 infection or an uninfected control (not recorded which). The chain uses TRBV12-3 or TRBV12-4 and TRBJ2-1, and perhaps TRBD1 as D gene, on 6 matching bases. What was sequenced was whole blood. The CDR3 loop reads CASSSSDSSYNEQFF. The DNA reads TGTGCCAGCAGTTCATCGGACAGTTCCTACAATGAGCAGTTCTTC.